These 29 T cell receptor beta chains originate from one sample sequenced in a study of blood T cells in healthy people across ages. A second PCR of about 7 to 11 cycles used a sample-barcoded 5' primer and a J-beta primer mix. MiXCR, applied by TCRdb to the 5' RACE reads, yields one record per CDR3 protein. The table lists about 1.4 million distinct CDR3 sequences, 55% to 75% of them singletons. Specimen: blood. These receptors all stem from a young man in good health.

The CDR3 DNA reads as TGCGCCAGCAGCCCGGGAGCGGGTTCGGCAGATACGCAGTATTTT. Protein: CASSPGAGSADTQYF. J is TRBJ2-3 and V is TRBV4-1; D possibly corresponds to TRBD2 (6 bases). This CDR3 is built from 15 residues. The germline V and J ends were trimmed by 4 bases and 4 bases, with 15 bases remaining between them. In germline, CDR1 is MGHRA, CDR2 YSYEKL.

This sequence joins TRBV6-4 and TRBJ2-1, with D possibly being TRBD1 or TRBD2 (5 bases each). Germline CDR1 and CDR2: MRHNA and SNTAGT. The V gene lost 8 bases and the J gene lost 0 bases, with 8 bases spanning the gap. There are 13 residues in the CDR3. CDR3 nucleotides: TGTGCCAGCCGGGACGACTCCTACAATGAGCAGTTCTTC. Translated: CASRDDSYNEQFF.

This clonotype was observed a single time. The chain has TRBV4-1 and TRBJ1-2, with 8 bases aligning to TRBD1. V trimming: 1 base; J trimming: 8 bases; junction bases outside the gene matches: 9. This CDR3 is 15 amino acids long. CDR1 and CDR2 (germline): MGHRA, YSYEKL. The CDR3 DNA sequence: TGCGCCAGCAGCCAAGGGACAGGGCTTATTAGCGGCTACACCTTC. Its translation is CASSQGTGLISGYTF.

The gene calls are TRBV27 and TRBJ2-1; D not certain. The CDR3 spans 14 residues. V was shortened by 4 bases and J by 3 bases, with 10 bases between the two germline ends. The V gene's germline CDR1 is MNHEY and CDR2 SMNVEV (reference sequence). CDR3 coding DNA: TGTGCCAGCAGTTGGCCGATCTGCTACAATGAGCAGTTCTTC. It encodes CASSWPICYNEQFF.

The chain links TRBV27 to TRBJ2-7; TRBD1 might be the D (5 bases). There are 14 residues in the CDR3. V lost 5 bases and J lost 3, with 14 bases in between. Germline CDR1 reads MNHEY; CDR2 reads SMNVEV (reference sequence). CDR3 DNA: TGTGCCAGCAGTAATGAAACGCAGGGCTACGAGCAGTACTTC. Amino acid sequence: CASSNETQGYEQYF.

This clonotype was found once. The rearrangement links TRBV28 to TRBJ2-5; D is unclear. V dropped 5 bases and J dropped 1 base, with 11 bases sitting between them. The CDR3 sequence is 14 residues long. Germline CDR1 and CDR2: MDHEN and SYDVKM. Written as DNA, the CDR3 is TGTGCCAGCAGTAATAGGGCCTTCCAAGAGACCCAGTACTTC. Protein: CASSNRAFQETQYF.

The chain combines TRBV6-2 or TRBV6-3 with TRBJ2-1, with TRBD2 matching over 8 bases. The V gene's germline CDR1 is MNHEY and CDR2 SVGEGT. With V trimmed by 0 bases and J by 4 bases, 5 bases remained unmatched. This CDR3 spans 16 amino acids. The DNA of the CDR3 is TGTGCCAGCAGTTACTCCGGGAGGGCCCTATACAATGAGCAGTTCTTC. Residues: CASSYSGRALYNEQFF.

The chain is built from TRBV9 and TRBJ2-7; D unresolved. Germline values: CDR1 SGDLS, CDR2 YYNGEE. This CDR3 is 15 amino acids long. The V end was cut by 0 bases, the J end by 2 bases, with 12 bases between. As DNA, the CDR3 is TGTGCCAGCAGCGTAGGGTCCTCCTCGGCCTACGAGCAGTACTTC. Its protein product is CASSVGSSSAYEQYF.

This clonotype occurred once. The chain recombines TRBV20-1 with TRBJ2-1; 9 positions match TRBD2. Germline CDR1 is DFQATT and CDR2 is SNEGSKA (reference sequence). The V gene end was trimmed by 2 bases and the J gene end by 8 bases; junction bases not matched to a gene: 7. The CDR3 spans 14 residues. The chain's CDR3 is CSARPIAGVDEQFF. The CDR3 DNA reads TGCAGTGCTAGACCCATAGCGGGGGTGGATGAGCAGTTCTTC.

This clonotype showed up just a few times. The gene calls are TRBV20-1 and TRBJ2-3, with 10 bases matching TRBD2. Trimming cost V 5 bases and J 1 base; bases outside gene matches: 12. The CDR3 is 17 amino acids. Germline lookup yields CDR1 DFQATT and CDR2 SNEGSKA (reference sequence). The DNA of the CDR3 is TGCAGTGCTGTAGAGGGACTAGCGAGGTCCGGCACAGATACGCAGTATTTT. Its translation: CSAVEGLARSGTDTQYF.

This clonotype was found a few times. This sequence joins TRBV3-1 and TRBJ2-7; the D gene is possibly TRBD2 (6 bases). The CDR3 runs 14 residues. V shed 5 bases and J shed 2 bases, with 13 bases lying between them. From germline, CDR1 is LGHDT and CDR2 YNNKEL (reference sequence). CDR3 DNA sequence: TGTGCCAGCAGCGCCAACGCGGGACCCTACGAGCAGTACTTC. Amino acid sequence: CASSANAGPYEQYF.

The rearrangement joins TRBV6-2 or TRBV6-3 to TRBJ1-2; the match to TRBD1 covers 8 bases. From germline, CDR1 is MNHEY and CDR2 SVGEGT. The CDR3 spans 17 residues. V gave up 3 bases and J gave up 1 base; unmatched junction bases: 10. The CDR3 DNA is TGTGCCAGCAGTTATGAGTCAGGGGGCCGACTTAACTATGGCTACACCTTC. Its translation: CASSYESGGRLNYGYTF.

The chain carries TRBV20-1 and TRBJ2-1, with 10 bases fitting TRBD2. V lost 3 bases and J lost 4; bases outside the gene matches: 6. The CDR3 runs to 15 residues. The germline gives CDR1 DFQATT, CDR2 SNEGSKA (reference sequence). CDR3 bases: TGCAGTGCTAGCCCTAGCGGGAGTACTTACAATGAGCAGTTCTTC. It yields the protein CSASPSGSTYNEQFF.

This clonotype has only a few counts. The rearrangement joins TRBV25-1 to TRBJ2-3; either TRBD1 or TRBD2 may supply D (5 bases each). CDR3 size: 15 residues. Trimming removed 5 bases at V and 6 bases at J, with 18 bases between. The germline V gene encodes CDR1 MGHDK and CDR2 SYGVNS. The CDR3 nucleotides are TGTGCCAGCAGTCACCCACTACTAGGGACCGATACGCAGTATTTT. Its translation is CASSHPLLGTDTQYF.

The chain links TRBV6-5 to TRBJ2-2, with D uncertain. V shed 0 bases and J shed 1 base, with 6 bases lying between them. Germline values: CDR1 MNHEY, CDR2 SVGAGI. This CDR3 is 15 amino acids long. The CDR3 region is CASSYSEWNTGELFF. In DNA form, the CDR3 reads TGTGCCAGCAGTTACTCAGAGTGGAACACCGGGGAGCTGTTTTTT.

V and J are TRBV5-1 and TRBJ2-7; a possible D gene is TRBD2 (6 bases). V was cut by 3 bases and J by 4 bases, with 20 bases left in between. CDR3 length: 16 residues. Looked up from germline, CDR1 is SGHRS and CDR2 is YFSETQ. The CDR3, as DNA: TGCGCCAGCAGCTGGTCGGCCGGGACTTCGGGGTACGAGCAGTACTTC. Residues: CASSWSAGTSGYEQYF.

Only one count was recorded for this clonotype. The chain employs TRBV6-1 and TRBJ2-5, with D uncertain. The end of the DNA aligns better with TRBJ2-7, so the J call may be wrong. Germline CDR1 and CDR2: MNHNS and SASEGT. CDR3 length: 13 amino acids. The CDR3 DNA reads TGTGCCAGCACCCGGGCCGTCTCCTACGAGCAGTACTTC. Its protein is CASTRAVSYEQYF.

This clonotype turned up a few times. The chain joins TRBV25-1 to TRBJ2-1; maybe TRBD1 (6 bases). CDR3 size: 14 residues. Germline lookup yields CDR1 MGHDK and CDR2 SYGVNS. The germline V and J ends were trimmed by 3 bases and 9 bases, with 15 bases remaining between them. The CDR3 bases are TGTGCCAGCAGTGACGTAAATACAGGGAGTGAGCAGTTCTTC. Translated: CASSDVNTGSEQFF.

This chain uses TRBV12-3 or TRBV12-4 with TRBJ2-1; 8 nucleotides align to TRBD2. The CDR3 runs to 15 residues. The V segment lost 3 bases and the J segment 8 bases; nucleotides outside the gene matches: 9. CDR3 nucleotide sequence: TGTGCCAGCAGTTTTCGGCGGGGGGCCGGGGATGAGCAGTTCTTC. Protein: CASSFRRGAGDEQFF.

The chain's CDR3 is CASSAGRGNIQYF. Written as DNA, the CDR3 is TGTGCCAGCAGCGCAGGTAGGGGAAACATTCAGTACTTC. The chain couples TRBV5-4 to TRBJ2-4; D is perhaps TRBD1 (5 bases). Trimming stripped 4 bases from V and 6 bases from J, with 11 bases between. Looked up from germline, CDR1 is SGHNT and CDR2 is YYREEE (reference sequence). This CDR3 region has 13 residues.

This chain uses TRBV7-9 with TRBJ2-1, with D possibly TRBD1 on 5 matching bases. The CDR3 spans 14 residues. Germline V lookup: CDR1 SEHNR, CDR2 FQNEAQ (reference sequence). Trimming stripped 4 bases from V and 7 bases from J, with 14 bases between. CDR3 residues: CASSSTRVGNEQFF. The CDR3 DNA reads TGTGCCAGCAGCTCCACCAGGGTAGGGAATGAGCAGTTCTTC.

The CDR3 protein is CASSQQRGHQETQYF. CDR3 coding DNA: TGCGCCAGCAGCCAACAGCGGGGCCATCAAGAGACCCAGTACTTC. The V call is TRBV4-1, the J call TRBJ2-5, with 7 bases aligning to TRBD2. The germline gives CDR1 MGHRA, CDR2 YSYEKL. The trim removed 2 bases at V and 2 bases at J, leaving 5 bases unmatched. There are 15 residues in the CDR3.

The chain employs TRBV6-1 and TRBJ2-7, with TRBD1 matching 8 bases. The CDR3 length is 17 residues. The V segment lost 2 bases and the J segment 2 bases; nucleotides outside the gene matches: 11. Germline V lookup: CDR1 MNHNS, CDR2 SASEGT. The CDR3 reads CASSEYDSGDRTYEQYF. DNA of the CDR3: TGTGCCAGCAGTGAATATGATTCGGGGGACAGGACCTACGAGCAGTACTTC.

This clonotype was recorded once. CDR3 coding DNA: TGCAGCGCGCGACCATCCGACAGGGGGGACACCGGGGAGCTGTTTTTT. Protein: CSARPSDRGDTGELFF. The V and J genes are TRBV29-1 and TRBJ2-2, with 9 bases that match TRBD1. Trimming removed 7 bases from V and 3 bases from J; junction bases left unmatched: 12. There are 16 residues in the CDR3. Per the germline V gene, CDR1 is SQVTM and CDR2 is ANQGSEA.

The CDR3 spells CSVVGGYNEQFF. CDR3 nucleotides: TGCAGCGTTGTCGGGGGTTACAATGAGCAGTTCTTC. The chain recombines TRBV29-1 with TRBJ2-1, with D maybe TRBD2 (6 bases). With 4 bases removed from V and 4 bases from J, the gap between germline ends came to 8 bases. This CDR3 comprises 12 residues. The V gene's germline CDR1 is SQVTM and CDR2 ANQGSEA.

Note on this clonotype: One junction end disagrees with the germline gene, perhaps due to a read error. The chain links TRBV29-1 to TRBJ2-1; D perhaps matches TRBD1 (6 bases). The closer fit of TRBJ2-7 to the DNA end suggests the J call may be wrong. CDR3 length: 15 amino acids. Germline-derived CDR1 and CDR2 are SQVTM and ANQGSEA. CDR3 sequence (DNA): TGCAGCGCTGAACTAGGCAGGGGCGCCTACAATGAGCAGTACTTC. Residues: CSAELGRGAYNEQYF.

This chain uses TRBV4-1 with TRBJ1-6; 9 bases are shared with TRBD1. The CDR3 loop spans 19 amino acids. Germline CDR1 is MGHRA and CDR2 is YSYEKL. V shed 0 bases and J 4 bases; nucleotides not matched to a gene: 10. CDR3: CASSQDLLVGTGYNSPLHF. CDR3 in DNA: TGCGCCAGCAGCCAAGATCTTCTGGTCGGGACAGGGTATAATTCACCCCTCCACTTT.

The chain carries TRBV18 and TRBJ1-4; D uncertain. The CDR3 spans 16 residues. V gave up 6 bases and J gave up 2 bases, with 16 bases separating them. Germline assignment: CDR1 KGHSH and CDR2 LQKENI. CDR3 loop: CASSLSPAPTNEKLFF. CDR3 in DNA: TGTGCCAGCTCCCTAAGTCCGGCGCCCACTAATGAAAAACTGTTTTTT.

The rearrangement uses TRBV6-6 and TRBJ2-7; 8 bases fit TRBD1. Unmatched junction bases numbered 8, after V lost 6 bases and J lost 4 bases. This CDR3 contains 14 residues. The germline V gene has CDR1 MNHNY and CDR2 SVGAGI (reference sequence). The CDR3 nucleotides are TGTGCCAGCAGACTTCAGGGGGCTACGTACGAGCAGTACTTC. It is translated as CASRLQGATYEQYF.